This entry features one TCR beta chain sequence. Its cognate antigen is unknown. The data were taken from a study of cytomegalovirus exposure and HLA in healthy donors. Overall study: Prior work identified around 110 million unique TCR beta sequences in approximately 180 million T cells. General study results and limits: Later examination showed HLA-associated TCR beta chains had greater clonal expansion than equally common others. A missense DCLRE1C variant was associated with V- and J-gene trimming of TCR beta chains in a later analysis, and an independent cohort replicated the association. In an earlier analysis, about 87% or about 30%: the productive usage of most TCR beta V segments.

Both 60 Vbeta primers and 13 Jbeta primers went into the PCR. Assay: immunoSEQ multiplex PCR; the TCRdb copy retains only in-frame clones and omits some. This table holds under 200,000 clones, 77% found once. The sequence came from a woman aged 40 to 50 in good health and CMV-seropositive. Sequencing was done on a sample of PBMCs.

The CDR3 sequence: CASSYSSGGNTGELFF. In nucleotides, the CDR3 is TGTGCCAGCAGTTACTCGTCGGGGGGGAACACCGGGGAGCTGTTTTTT. The chain has TRBV6-6 and TRBJ2-2; 7 bases map to TRBD2. This CDR3 contains 16 residues. The trim removed 0 bases at V and 1 base at J, leaving 2 bases unmatched. Germline-derived CDR1 and CDR2 are MNHNY and SVGAGI (reference sequence).